A selection of T cell receptor beta chains follows, all from one sample in a study of blood T cells in healthy people across ages. TCRdb redid the calling of the 5' RACE reads with MiXCR, one entry per CDR3 protein. In the table there are more than 1.4 million distinct CDR3 sequences, about 43% of which are singletons. Sample: blood. Receptors were obtained from a woman younger than 30 in good health. CDR3s include the opening cysteine and the closing phenylalanine or tryptophan. Each record gives: CDR3 length, J gene, V gene, CDR3 protein.

14 | TRBJ2-6 | TRBV20-1 | CSASEGQGANVLTF
16 | TRBJ2-2 | TRBV4-2 | CASSQARTGGSGELFF
14 | TRBJ2-7 | TRBV12-3/TRBV12-4 | CASSPTGFSYEQYF
14 | TRBJ1-2 | TRBV5-6 | CASSLPGSVHGYTF
17 | TRBJ2-3 | TRBV27 | CASSPRTSGIRADTQYF
15 | TRBJ2-1 | TRBV20-1 | CSARVPAGGLNEQFF
15 | TRBJ1-1 | TRBV5-1 | CASSLEGRGNTEAFF
15 | . | TRBV20-1 | CSARDSGQTQETQFF
14 | . | TRBV7-2 | CASSPTGTFYEQYF
14 | TRBJ2-7 | TRBV6-1 | CASSPVDRVHEQYF
14 | TRBJ1-1 | TRBV5-1 | CASSRTGGNTEAFF
16 | TRBJ2-3 | TRBV2 | CASSEGGEWSTDTQYF
14 | TRBJ2-1 | TRBV6-5 | CASSPGASLGEQFF
15 | TRBJ1-5 | TRBV6-1 | CASSAPGGSNQPQHF
12 | TRBJ2-7 | TRBV12-3/TRBV12-4 | CASSPQGIEQYF
13 | TRBJ2-3 | TRBV27 | CATRRAGPDTQYF
15 | . | TRBV18 | CASSPFGQGYNEQYF
13 | TRBJ2-7 | TRBV6-5 | CASTPSGVYEQYF
16 | TRBJ2-1 | TRBV3-1 | CASSHRLPGGYNEQFF
12 | TRBJ1-5 | TRBV30 | CAWSVLGQPQHF
15 | TRBJ2-3 | TRBV7-9 | CASSLGEPNTDTQYF
13 | TRBJ2-7 | TRBV20-1 | CSATETLSYEQYF
15 | TRBJ2-1 | TRBV20-1 | CSARPSGGPNNEQFF
14 | TRBJ2-1 | TRBV11-2 | CASSRVGLINEQFF
13 | TRBJ1-6 | TRBV20-1 | CSASAGMDSPLHF
15 | TRBJ2-7 | TRBV7-8 | CASSYSGTRAHEQYF
18 | TRBJ2-3 | TRBV12-5 | CASGLSPKAGLGTDTQYF
14 | TRBJ1-1 | TRBV7-9 | CASSLAGKSVEAFF
11 | TRBJ2-1 | TRBV29-1 | CSVAPTNEQFF
14 | TRBJ1-2 | TRBV2 | CASSEALRVGGYTF
16 | TRBJ1-4 | TRBV4-1 | CASSQGTGGVDEKLFF
13 | TRBJ2-1 | TRBV6-5 | CASSYLATREQFF
17 | TRBJ2-1 | TRBV3-1 | CASTLGGGLGQWKEQFF
14 | TRBJ2-3 | TRBV10-3 | CAISELTTGDTQYF
16 | TRBJ1-2 | TRBV3-1 | CASSQETGGRDYGYTF
15 | TRBJ2-2 | TRBV4-1 | CASSHGTPNTGELFF
15 | TRBJ2-1 | TRBV5-1 | CAGSLSGGPRDEQFF
15 | TRBJ1-6 | TRBV6-2/TRBV6-3 | CASSFGQPENSPLHF
14 | TRBJ2-5 | TRBV10-3 | CAIRDRGFSDEQYF
16 | TRBJ2-3 | TRBV4-1 | CASSQDPGLSTDTQYF
18 | TRBJ2-5 | TRBV6-1 | CASSRSQGLAGVSETQYF
13 | TRBJ2-7 | TRBV29-1 | CSVGTKTSYEQYF